Each of the 19 T cell receptor beta chains below was sequenced from the same sample in a study of T cells in Graves' hyperthyroidism and ophthalmopathy. Amplification of TCR beta CDR3 regions used RNA as the template. HTBI primers were employed in a first-round RT-PCR of the TCR CDR3. TCRdb reprocessed the multiplex PCR reads via MiXCR and lists one record per CDR3 protein. The sample includes hundreds of thousands of distinct CDR3 sequences, roughly 17% seen only once; the top ten take 3.8%. The sequencing sample was made of blood. The receptors stem from a woman aged 25-40 years with Graves' hyperthyroidism.

This clonotype was found a few times. This chain joins TRBV6-4 and TRBJ1-5; 7 nucleotides match TRBD1. The CDR3 has 15 amino acids. The germline gives CDR1 MRHNA, CDR2 SNTAGT. The V segment lost 2 bases and the J segment 7 bases; nucleotides outside the gene matches: 8. As DNA, the CDR3 is TGTGCCAGCAGTGACGAGACAGGGAAAAAACAGCCCCAGCATTTT. Protein product: CASSDETGKKQPQHF.

V gene TRBV30 combines with J gene TRBJ2-7, with D tentatively TRBD1 (6 bases). Germline values: CDR1 GTSNPN, CDR2 SVGIG (reference sequence). CDR3 length equals 14 residues. V dropped 0 bases and J dropped 1 base, with 10 bases sitting between them. CDR3 bases: TGTGCCTGGAGTGTACGACAGGATTCCTACGAGCAGTACTTC. Encoded protein: CAWSVRQDSYEQYF.

This sequence joins TRBV29-1 and TRBJ1-2; tentatively, D is TRBD1 (5 bases). There are 14 residues in the CDR3. In germline, CDR1 is SQVTM, CDR2 ANQGSEA. Trimming removed 2 bases at V and 4 bases at J, with 14 bases between. CDR3 region: CSVELGTEIYGYTF. CDR3 nucleotide sequence: TGCAGCGTTGAACTCGGGACGGAAATCTATGGCTACACCTTC.

This clonotype was detected a few times. The chain has TRBV28 and TRBJ1-2, with unresolved D. Germline V gene data show CDR1 as MDHEN and CDR2 as SYDVKM. V was shortened by 2 bases and J by 4 bases, with 8 bases between the two germline ends. This CDR3 region has 13 residues. CDR3 coding DNA: TGTGCCAGCAGTTTAATGGCAGCCTATGGCTACACCTTC. Its protein is CASSLMAAYGYTF.

Only a few counts were recorded for this clonotype. The chain combines TRBV7-2 with TRBJ1-4; TRBD1 agrees at 8 bases. There are 16 residues in the CDR3. With V trimmed by 1 base and J by 12 bases, 13 bases remained unmatched. The germline CDR1 and CDR2 sequences are SGHTA and FQGNSA. The CDR3 region has the DNA TGTGCCAGCAGCTTAGGGCAACCAGGGGGCGATCATCAACTGTTTTTT. Residues: CASSLGQPGGDHQLFF.

This clonotype was found many times. The chain is built from TRBV2 and TRBJ1-4; D is ambiguous. The CDR3 covers 14 residues. V lost 5 bases to trimming and J lost 8 bases, with 15 bases between them. In germline, CDR1 is SNHLY, CDR2 FYNNEI. CDR3 residues: CASSPIRMGEKLFF. The CDR3 DNA follows: TGTGCCAGCAGTCCGATTCGTATGGGGGAAAAACTGTTTTTT.

The table lists this clonotype with a few counts. This chain uses TRBV12-3 or TRBV12-4 with TRBJ1-3; 7 bases are a match to TRBD1. The CDR3 runs to 15 residues. V lost 5 bases, J lost 1 base, and 5 bases stayed unmatched. In nucleotides, the CDR3 is TGTGCCAGCAGTAGGGGGACAGTTTCTGGAAACACCATATATTTT. Residues: CASSRGTVSGNTIYF.

The chain carries TRBV20-1 and TRBJ2-7, with D possibly being TRBD2 (6 bases). Germline V gene sequence: CDR1 DFQATT, CDR2 SNEGSKA (reference sequence). This CDR3 has 15 amino acids. Trimming removed 1 base from V and 1 base from J, with 14 bases in between. The CDR3 loop is CSARGRGLISYEQYF. CDR3 bases: TGCAGTGCTAGAGGTCGGGGACTCATATCCTACGAGCAGTACTTC.

In its sample, this clonotype was seen a few times. The chain uses TRBV4-1 and TRBJ2-1, with D unclear. The CDR3 sequence is 12 residues long. Germline V CDR1 and CDR2: MGHRA, YSYEKL. The ends were cut back, 0 bases at V and 8 bases at J, with 5 bases in the middle. CDR3 coding DNA: TGCGCCAGCAGCCAAGATACGGATGAGCAGTTCTTC. Residues: CASSQDTDEQFF.

In its sample, this clonotype was seen a few times. The chain combines TRBV19 with TRBJ2-3; 7 bases agree with TRBD2. The CDR3 sequence is 15 residues long. Germline V lookup: CDR1 LNHDA, CDR2 SQIVND (reference sequence). Germline trimming cut 2 bases from V and 1 base from J; bases unmatched to any gene: 3. CDR3 sequence: CASSIIREGTDTQYF. As DNA, the CDR3 is TGTGCCAGTAGTATAATCCGGGAGGGCACAGATACGCAGTATTTT.

The chain employs TRBV5-6 and TRBJ2-7; TRBD2 matches 8 bases. V lost 2 bases to trimming and J lost 7 bases; unmatched junction nucleotides: 8. This CDR3 is built from 14 residues. Per germline, CDR1 SGHDT and CDR2 YYEEEE. CDR3 in DNA: TGTGCCAGCAGCTTCGGGACTAGACGGAATGAGCAGTACTTC. Translating it yields CASSFGTRRNEQYF. Complete variable domain (other parts from reference TRBV5-6 and TRBJ2-7): DAGVTQSPTHLIKTRGQQVTLRCSPKSGHDTVSWYQQALGQGPQFIFQYYEEEERQRGNFPDRFSGHQFPNYSSELNVNALLLGDSALYLCASSFGTRRNEQYFGPGTRLTVT.

This clonotype was seen many times. The rearrangement uses TRBV7-9 and TRBJ2-7, with D hard to call. The germline V gene encodes CDR1 SEHNR and CDR2 FQNEAQ (reference sequence). V was pared by 3 bases and J by 0 bases, with 9 bases between. This CDR3 contains 14 residues. CDR3 DNA: TGTGCCAGCAGCTTCATCCAGGACTCCTACGAGCAGTACTTC. Its protein is CASSFIQDSYEQYF.

The sample holds many counts of this clonotype. This chain connects TRBV28 to TRBJ2-3; D is perhaps TRBD1 or TRBD2 (5 bases each). CDR1 is MDHEN, CDR2 SYDVKM, per germline. The CDR3 extends over 14 amino acids. V gave up 6 bases and J gave up 0 bases, with 10 bases separating them. The CDR3: CASRGVWSTDTQYF. The CDR3, as DNA: TGTGCCAGCAGGGGGGTGTGGAGCACAGATACGCAGTATTTT.

This clonotype turned up a few times. The rearrangement links TRBV28 to TRBJ2-2, with 9 bases identical to TRBD1. The CDR3 length is 15 residues. Germline CDR1 and CDR2: MDHEN and SYDVKM. V dropped 7 bases and J dropped 4; count of bases not matched to a gene: 7. CDR3 protein: CASTPWGQGTGELFF. The CDR3 region has the DNA TGTGCCAGCACCCCCTGGGGACAGGGCACCGGGGAGCTGTTTTTT.

J is TRBJ1-5 and V is TRBV15; unclear D gene. Looked up from germline, CDR1 is LNHNV and CDR2 is YYDKDF (reference sequence). V gave up 0 bases and J gave up 5 bases, with 11 bases separating them. This CDR3 is built from 15 residues. The CDR3 DNA follows: TGTGCCACCAGCAGAGATTGGGCAGAATATCAGCCCCAGCATTTT. Amino acid sequence: CATSRDWAEYQPQHF.

This clonotype came up many times. V and J are TRBV11-2 and TRBJ2-1, with D perhaps TRBD1 (6 bases). This CDR3 has 14 amino acids. Looked up from germline, CDR1 is SGHAT and CDR2 is FQNNGV. The ends were cut back, 2 bases at V and 7 bases at J, with 12 bases in the middle. CDR3: CASSLQAGVNEQFF. CDR3 DNA sequence: TGTGCCAGCAGCTTACAGGCAGGGGTTAATGAGCAGTTCTTC. Using reference TRBV11-2 and TRBJ2-1 for the parts outside the CDR3, the full variable domain is EAGVAQSPRYKIIEKRQSVAFWCNPISGHATLYWYQQILGQGPKLLIQFQNNGVVDDSQLPKDRFSAERLKGVDSTLKIQPAKLEDSAVYLCASSLQAGVNEQFFGPGTRLTVL.

This clonotype has a count of ten or more. This rearrangement joins TRBV28 to TRBJ2-7, with 10 bases identical to TRBD1. Germline V gives CDR1 MDHEN, CDR2 SYDVKM. The CDR3 sequence is 16 residues long. Germline trimming cut 5 bases from V and 3 bases from J; bases unmatched to any gene: 10. The CDR3 DNA sequence: TGTGCCAGCAGTCCGGGGGCAGGACAGGGGGACTACGAGCAGTACTTC. Translation: CASSPGAGQGDYEQYF. Supplemented by reference TRBV28 and TRBJ2-7, the full variable domain reads DVKVTQSSRYLVKRTGEKVFLECVQDMDHENMFWYRQDPGLGLRLIYFSYDVKMKEKGDIPEGYSVSREKKERFSLILESASTNQTSMYLCASSPGAGQGDYEQYFGPGTRLTVT.

The J gene is TRBJ2-5, the V gene TRBV30; D gene ambiguous. Germline-derived CDR1 and CDR2 are GTSNPN and SVGIG (reference sequence). V was shortened by 0 bases and J by 9 bases, with 11 bases between the two germline ends. There are 12 residues in the CDR3. Written as DNA, the CDR3 is TGTGCCTGGAGTGTATCGACTGTACCCCAGTACTTC. This codes for CAWSVSTVPQYF.

This clonotype was detected a few times. The rearrangement uses TRBV7-3 and TRBJ2-2, with D unresolved. This CDR3 contains 16 residues. Trimming pared 3 bases from V and 5 bases from J, leaving 16 bases between. CDR1 is SGHTA, CDR2 FQGTGA, per germline. The CDR3 sequence: CASSLLRPTSTGELFF. The CDR3 DNA reads as TGTGCCAGCAGCTTGCTGCGCCCCACCTCAACCGGGGAGCTGTTTTTT.